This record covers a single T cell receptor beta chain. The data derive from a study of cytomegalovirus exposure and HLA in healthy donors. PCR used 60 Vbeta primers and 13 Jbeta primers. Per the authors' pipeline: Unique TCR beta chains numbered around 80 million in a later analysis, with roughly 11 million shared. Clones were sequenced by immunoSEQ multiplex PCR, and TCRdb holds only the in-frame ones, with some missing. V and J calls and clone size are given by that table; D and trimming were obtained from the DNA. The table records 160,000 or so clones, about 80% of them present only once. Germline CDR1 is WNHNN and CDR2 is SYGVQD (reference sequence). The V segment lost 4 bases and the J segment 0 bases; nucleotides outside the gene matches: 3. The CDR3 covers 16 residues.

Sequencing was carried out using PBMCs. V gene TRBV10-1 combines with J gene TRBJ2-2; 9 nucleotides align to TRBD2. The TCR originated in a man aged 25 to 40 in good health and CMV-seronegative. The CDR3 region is CASSAGLATNTGELFF. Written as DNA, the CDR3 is TGCGCCAGCAGTGCGGGACTAGCTACGAACACCGGGGAGCTGTTTTTT.